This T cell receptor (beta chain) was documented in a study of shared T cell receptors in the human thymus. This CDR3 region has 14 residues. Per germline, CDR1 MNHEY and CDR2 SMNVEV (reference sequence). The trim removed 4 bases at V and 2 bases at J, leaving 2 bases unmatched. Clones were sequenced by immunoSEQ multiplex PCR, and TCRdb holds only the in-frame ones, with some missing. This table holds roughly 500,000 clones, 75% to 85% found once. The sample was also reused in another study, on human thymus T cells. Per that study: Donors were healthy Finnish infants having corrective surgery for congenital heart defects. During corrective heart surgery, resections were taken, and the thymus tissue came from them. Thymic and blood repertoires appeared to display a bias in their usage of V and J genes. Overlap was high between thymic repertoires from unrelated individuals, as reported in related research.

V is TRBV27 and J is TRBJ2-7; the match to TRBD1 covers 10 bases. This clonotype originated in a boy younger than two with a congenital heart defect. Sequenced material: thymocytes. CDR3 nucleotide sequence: TGTGCCAGCAGTTCGGGACAGGGGACCTACGAGCAGTACTTC. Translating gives CASSSGQGTYEQYF.